This entry describes one TCR beta chain. Antigen: not known. Sequencing used immunoSEQ multiplex PCR; TCRdb keeps in-frame clones, though not all of them. Seen here are fewer than 75,000 clones, approximately 90% observed once, and the top ten hold about 2.7%. This sample is drawn from a study of OX40 agonist ivuxolimab in advanced cancers. Overall study context: Among those enrolled, mean age was about 60 years (range roughly 23 to 85) and approximately 80% were male. Study-level results: The authors also found low normalized T-cell clonal expansion in some nonresponders.

The J segment lost 3 bases and the V segment lost 6 bases, leaving 22 bases of the junction unmatched. CDR1 is MNHEY, CDR2 SMNVEV, per germline (reference sequence). CDR3 size: 19 residues. Here the sequenced sample was CD4+ or CD8+ T cells sorted from blood, taken in a trial of the OX40 agonist ivuxolimab. The chain uses TRBV27 and TRBJ1-1, with 7 nucleotides matching TRBD1. This TCR derives from an adult with an advanced solid tumor such as melanoma, head and neck, liver or kidney cancer. CDR3 bases: TGTGCCAGCAGCCCCTTGGTGGGGACAACACAGGGGTCGGACACTGAAGCTTTCTTT. It encodes CASSPLVGTTQGSDTEAFF.